These 32 T cell receptor beta chains originate from one sample sequenced in a study of naive and memory T cell subsets. Two oligonucleotides, mixed equimolar, formed the beta constant-region primer covering TRBC1 and TRBC2. TCRdb re-derived calls from the UMI-ligation and nested PCR reads in MiXCR, one entry per CDR3 protein. The sample consists of about 21,000 distinct CDR3 sequences, approximately 11% of them appearing once. Sequencing was carried out using central memory CD8+ T cells from blood. All receptors derive from a human donor in good health.

This clonotype was detected ten times or more. J is TRBJ1-2 and V is TRBV24-1, with a possible D match to TRBD1 (6 bases). The V end was cut by 4 bases, the J end by 3 bases, with 11 bases between. The CDR3 runs to 14 residues. Germline loops: CDR1 KGHDR, CDR2 SFDVKD. In DNA form, the CDR3 reads TGTGCCACCAGTGACCACAGGGCACACTATGGCTACACCTTC. Translating gives CATSDHRAHYGYTF.

With respect to this clonotype: A much bigger clone sits one base away, suggesting this may be a read error. V is TRBV20-1 and J is TRBJ1-6, with TRBD1 matching over 9 bases. The CDR3 is 17 residues long. V shed 5 bases, J shed 2 bases, and the junction held 10 bases outside the gene matches. The V gene's germline CDR1 is DFQATT and CDR2 SNEGSKA (reference sequence). The CDR3 coding sequence is TGCAGTGCTCGTGACAGGGGGATAAGCGCCTATAATTCACCCCTCCACTTT. Amino acids: CSARDRGISAYNSPLHF.

Ten or more counts support this clonotype. The chain has TRBV6-1 and TRBJ2-6; D ambiguous. The CDR3 is 14 residues long. Germline V gene lookup returns CDR1 MNHNS and CDR2 SASEGT. The V gene lost 1 base and the J gene lost 0 bases, with 1 base spanning the gap. The chain's CDR3 is CASSEGSGANVLTF. For the CDR3, the DNA is TGTGCCAGCAGTGAAGGCTCTGGGGCCAACGTCCTGACTTTC.

The sample holds many counts of this clonotype. The gene calls are TRBV4-3 and TRBJ2-7; unclear D gene. This CDR3 is 13 amino acids long. Germline lookup yields CDR1 LGHNA and CDR2 YSLEER. Deletions cut 0 bases from V and 3 bases from J, with 6 bases between. The CDR3 protein is CASSQDVYYEQYF. CDR3 nucleotides: TGCGCCAGCAGCCAAGATGTATACTACGAGCAGTACTTC.

Only a few counts were recorded for this clonotype. This chain links TRBV5-4 with TRBJ2-7, with 11 nucleotides matching TRBD2. V shed 4 bases and J 0 bases; nucleotides not matched to a gene: 12. Per germline, CDR1 SGHNT and CDR2 YYREEE (reference sequence). This CDR3 has 18 amino acids. Written as DNA, the CDR3 is TGTGCCAGCAGCCTCACGACTAGCGGGGTAACGATCTCCTACGAGCAGTACTTC. Amino acid sequence: CASSLTTSGVTISYEQYF.

This clonotype was picked up a small number of times. The rearrangement joins TRBV28 to TRBJ1-2; the match to TRBD1 covers 8 bases. Trimming removed 5 bases from V and 7 bases from J; junction bases left unmatched: 9. CDR3 size: 14 residues. Germline loops: CDR1 MDHEN, CDR2 SYDVKM. The CDR3 loop reads CASSTRTGKSGYTF. CDR3 in DNA: TGTGCCAGCAGTACCCGGACAGGGAAGAGTGGCTACACCTTC.

This clonotype was counted at least ten times. The chain joins TRBV5-1 to TRBJ1-2; TRBD1 might be the D (6 bases). Trimming removed 4 bases at V and 9 bases at J, with 25 bases between. CDR3 length: 16 amino acids. Looked up from germline, CDR1 is SGHRS and CDR2 is YFSETQ. Here the CDR3 reads CASSPTPRGTPGRYTF. The CDR3 region has the DNA TGCGCCAGCAGCCCCACTCCCCGCGGGACACCTGGGCGCTACACCTTC.

In DNA, the CDR3 is TGTGCCAGCAGTTTAACAGGGTCCGGGGAGCTGTTTTTT. Residues: CASSLTGSGELFF. The rearrangement uses TRBV6-5 and TRBJ2-2, with TRBD1 as a possible D gene (6 bases). V was cut by 4 bases and J by 6 bases, with 9 bases left in between. This CDR3 is 13 amino acids long. CDR1 and CDR2 (germline): MNHEY, SVGAGI.

CDR3 coding DNA: TGTGCCAGTAGTAAGCTACAGGCGCTACCTATCACAGATACGCAGTATTTT. It codes for CASSKLQALPITDTQYF. The gene calls are TRBV19 and TRBJ2-3, with TRBD1 as a possible D gene (5 bases). The germline V gene has CDR1 LNHDA and CDR2 SQIVND (reference sequence). There are 17 residues in the CDR3. Between the trimmed V and J ends, which lost 4 bases and 2 bases, there was a span of 19 bases.

V usage is TRBV6-4 and J usage is TRBJ2-6; D unresolved. The CDR3 is 15 amino acids. CDR1 and CDR2 from the germline V gene are MRHNA and SNTAGT. Trimming took off 7 bases at V and 3 bases at J, with 13 bases between the two ends. The CDR3 sequence: CASTLEADGANVLTF. The CDR3, as DNA: TGTGCCAGCACTTTAGAGGCGGATGGGGCCAACGTCCTGACTTTC.

This clonotype was seen repeatedly, ten times or more. The chain couples TRBV29-1 to TRBJ1-2; D gene ambiguous. V lost 1 base and J 5 bases, leaving 8 bases between the germline ends. The CDR3 extends over 12 amino acids. The germline V gene encodes CDR1 SQVTM and CDR2 ANQGSEA. CDR3 coding DNA: TGCAGCGTTGAAGCACTAGAGTATGGCTACACCTTC. This encodes CSVEALEYGYTF.

This clonotype showed up many times. The genes are TRBV7-2 and TRBJ1-2; no clear D gene. Germline lookup yields CDR1 SGHTA and CDR2 FQGNSA. Trimming left V 5 bases short and J 0 bases short, with 13 bases between. CDR3 length: 15 residues. CDR3 bases: TGTGCCAGCAGCCTTACGAACAGCCCTAACTATGGCTACACCTTC. Its translation is CASSLTNSPNYGYTF.

This sequence joins TRBV5-8 and TRBJ2-1; 7 bases agree with TRBD1. Germline V gene lookup returns CDR1 SGHTS and CDR2 YDEGEE. The V segment lost 3 bases and the J segment 5 bases; nucleotides outside the gene matches: 5. This CDR3 region has 14 residues. The CDR3 spells CASSSSTGDNEQFF. The CDR3 bases are TGTGCCAGCAGCTCCTCCACAGGGGACAATGAGCAGTTCTTC.

The table lists this clonotype with many counts. The V gene is TRBV27, the J gene TRBJ1-1; D remains ambiguous. This CDR3 has 14 residues. Germline V CDR1 and CDR2: MNHEY, SMNVEV (reference sequence). V was pared by 3 bases and J by 0 bases, with 8 bases between. CDR3 sequence reads: CASSFTGLNTEAFF. DNA for the CDR3: TGTGCCAGCAGTTTCACGGGGTTGAACACTGAAGCTTTCTTT.

V and J are TRBV7-9 and TRBJ2-7, with a weak D call TRBD1 (6 bases). The CDR3 consists of 16 residues. Germline values: CDR1 SEHNR, CDR2 FQNEAQ (reference sequence). The V gene lost 3 bases and the J gene lost 1 base, with 16 bases spanning the gap. Here the CDR3 reads CASSFHRVTPSYEQYF. The CDR3 DNA sequence: TGTGCCAGCAGCTTCCACAGGGTGACACCTTCCTACGAGCAGTACTTC.

This clonotype was observed many times. The gene calls are TRBV5-1 and TRBJ1-3, with D possibly TRBD1 on 5 matching bases. V gave up 0 bases and J gave up 0 bases, with 7 bases separating them. The germline CDR1 and CDR2 sequences are SGHRS and YFSETQ. CDR3 length equals 15 residues. CDR3 in DNA: TGCGCCAGCAGCTTGGACAGGAGCTCTGGAAACACCATATATTTT. Its protein product is CASSLDRSSGNTIYF.

This clonotype was picked up a small number of times. J is TRBJ2-2 and V is TRBV6-6; 13 bases agree with TRBD2. V lost 2 bases and J lost 4; bases outside the gene matches: 7. The CDR3 spans 18 residues. Germline-derived CDR1 and CDR2 are MNHNY and SVGAGI (reference sequence). For the CDR3, the DNA is TGTGCCAGCAGTTACGAACCTACTAGCGGGAGGGTCACCGGGGAGCTGTTTTTT. Translated: CASSYEPTSGRVTGELFF.

A note on this clonotype: A read error may be the cause here, since a much bigger clone is one base away. The CDR3 DNA is TGCAGAGCTAGATTCGGGAGCTACCAAGAGACCCAGTACTTC. Its protein product is CRARFGSYQETQYF. The genes are TRBV20-1 and TRBJ2-5; D may be TRBD2 (6 bases). This CDR3 is 14 amino acids long. Germline V gives CDR1 DFQATT, CDR2 SNEGSKA (reference sequence).

The genes are TRBV6-1 and TRBJ1-5; 10 bases match TRBD1. The CDR3 spans 14 residues. The germline V gene has CDR1 MNHNS and CDR2 SASEGT. The trim removed 5 bases at V and 9 bases at J, leaving 7 bases unmatched. In DNA, the CDR3 is TGTGCCAGCAGTCCCGGGACAGGGGTTTGGCCCCAGCATTTT. Translation gives CASSPGTGVWPQHF.

There are many counts of this clonotype. The J gene is TRBJ2-3, the V gene TRBV27; no clear D gene. This CDR3 is 15 amino acids long. CDR1 MNHEY and CDR2 SMNVEV come from the germline V gene (reference sequence). Trimming took off 6 bases at V and 4 bases at J, with 17 bases between the two ends. The CDR3 spells CASRIWPGRADTQYF. CDR3 bases: TGTGCCAGCAGGATATGGCCCGGACGGGCAGATACGCAGTATTTT.

This clonotype was detected only a few times. The rearrangement links TRBV27 to TRBJ2-6; D unresolved. Germline CDR1 reads MNHEY; CDR2 reads SMNVEV (reference sequence). This CDR3 is built from 15 residues. V lost 3 bases, J lost 1 base, and 7 bases lay in between. CDR3 coding DNA: TGTGCCAGCAGTTTCCAGACTTCTGGGGCCAACGTCCTGACTTTC. Amino acid sequence: CASSFQTSGANVLTF.

This clonotype was seen only once. The chain carries TRBV27 and TRBJ2-1; 9 bases line up with TRBD2. Germline V gene data show CDR1 as MNHEY and CDR2 as SMNVEV (reference sequence). This CDR3 is built from 16 residues. Unmatched junction bases numbered 9, after V lost 5 bases and J lost 4 bases. CDR3 protein: CASSPSTSGLYNEQFF. CDR3 sequence (DNA): TGTGCCAGCAGTCCATCCACTAGCGGGCTTTACAATGAGCAGTTCTTC.

This clonotype was counted between two and nine times. V usage is TRBV7-9 and J usage is TRBJ2-7, with TRBD1 as a possible D gene (5 bases). Germline CDR1 is SEHNR and CDR2 is FQNEAQ (reference sequence). V gave up 4 bases and J gave up 0 bases, with 22 bases separating them. This CDR3 is built from 18 residues. CDR3 coding DNA: TGTGCCAGCAGCTCACAGGAAAGGGGTGGCAGAGTCTCCTACGAGCAGTACTTC. Protein: CASSSQERGGRVSYEQYF.

This clonotype has a handful of counts. The J gene is TRBJ2-7, the V gene TRBV7-3; D remains ambiguous. The CDR3 is 14 amino acids. Germline loops: CDR1 SGHTA, CDR2 FQGTGA. V was pared by 4 bases and J by 3 bases, with 13 bases between. The CDR3 sequence: CASSSQSSDYEQYF. The CDR3 coding sequence is TGTGCCAGCAGCTCCCAGAGTTCTGACTACGAGCAGTACTTC.

The rearrangement uses TRBV29-1 and TRBJ1-1, with unresolved D. The CDR3 covers 16 residues. V was trimmed by 0 bases and J by 3 bases, leaving 17 bases between them. The germline gives CDR1 SQVTM, CDR2 ANQGSEA. This chain's CDR3 is CSVEDRATGGHTEAFF. The CDR3, as DNA: TGCAGCGTTGAAGATCGCGCGACGGGAGGCCACACTGAAGCTTTCTTT. The whole variable domain, remainder taken from reference TRBV29-1 and TRBJ1-1, is SAVISQKPSRDICQRGTSLTIQCQVDSQVTMMFWYRQQPGQSLTLIATANQGSEATYESGFVIDKFPISRPNLTFSTLTVSNMSPEDSSIYLCSVEDRATGGHTEAFFGQGTRLTVV.

The chain couples TRBV12-5 to TRBJ1-2; D not resolved. Germline V gene lookup returns CDR1 LGHNT and CDR2 FRNRAP. The CDR3 runs to 13 residues. V was shortened by 4 bases and J by 7 bases, with 13 bases between the two germline ends. The CDR3 sequence: CASGSAPGRGYTF. The CDR3 nucleotides are TGTGCTAGTGGTTCTGCGCCGGGTCGTGGCTACACCTTC.

There are a few counts of this clonotype. The chain is built from TRBV23-1 and TRBJ2-5, with TRBD2 as a possible D gene (5 bases). TRBV23-1 is placed among ORFs of uncertain function. This CDR3 has 17 residues. The V end was cut by 6 bases, the J end by 5 bases, with 25 bases between. CDR3 DNA sequence: TGCGCCAGCAGCCCTCACCCGACTCCACGACGAGGGGAGACCCAGTACTTC. It codes for CASSPHPTPRRGETQYF.

In this sample, this clonotype turned up once. One end of the junction does not line up with germline, which may come from a read error. V and J are TRBV20-1 and TRBJ2-7; a weak D match, TRBD1 (6 bases). Germline-derived CDR1 and CDR2 are DFQATT and SNEGSKA (reference sequence). There are 16 residues in the CDR3. CDR3 bases: TGCAGTGCCACGAATTGGGTACAGGGAAGCAACTACGAGAAGTACTTC. It codes for CSATNWVQGSNYEKYF.

The J gene is TRBJ1-1, the V gene TRBV5-4; maybe TRBD1 (6 bases). CDR1 and CDR2 (germline): SGHNT, YYREEE (reference sequence). Trimming removed 3 bases from V and 2 bases from J, with 8 bases in between. This CDR3 comprises 13 residues. CDR3 residues: CASSWTANTEAFF. The DNA for the CDR3 is TGTGCCAGCAGCTGGACAGCAAACACTGAAGCTTTCTTT. Full variable domain (remainder filled in from reference TRBV5-4 and TRBJ1-1): ETGVTQSPTHLIKTRGQQVTLRCSSQSGHNTVSWYQQALGQGPQFIFQYYREEENGRGNFPPRFSGLQFPNYSSELNVNALELDDSALYLCASSWTANTEAFFGQGTRLTVV.

This clonotype appeared a few times. The chain employs TRBV9 and TRBJ2-7, with D perhaps TRBD2 (5 bases). Per the germline V gene, CDR1 is SGDLS and CDR2 is YYNGEE. V lost 0 bases and J lost 0, with 10 bases in between. This CDR3 spans 15 amino acids. CDR3 sequence (DNA): TGTGCCAGCAGCGTAGACGGGGTGAGCTCCTACGAGCAGTACTTC. It codes for CASSVDGVSSYEQYF.

This clonotype showed up just a few times. V and J are TRBV4-1 and TRBJ2-7; 7 bases match TRBD1. The CDR3 length is 15 residues. V trimming: 1 base; J trimming: 7 bases; junction bases outside the gene matches: 10. CDR1 is MGHRA, CDR2 YSYEKL, per germline. CDR3 sequence: CASSQGPGTVGEQYF. DNA for the CDR3: TGCGCCAGCAGCCAAGGGCCCGGGACAGTCGGTGAGCAGTACTTC.

The table lists this clonotype with many counts. The genes are TRBV6-2 or TRBV6-3 and TRBJ2-1; tentative D call: TRBD2 (6 bases). The CDR3 has 20 residues. CDR1 is MNHEY and CDR2 is SVGEGT in the germline V gene. The ends were cut back, 0 bases at V and 0 bases at J, with 21 bases in the middle. This CDR3 is CASSYSASEEKPSSYNEQFF. The CDR3 bases are TGTGCCAGCAGTTACTCGGCTAGCGAGGAAAAACCGAGCTCCTACAATGAGCAGTTCTTC.